The 3 T cell receptor beta chains below come from one sample, sequenced in a study of T cells in Graves' hyperthyroidism and ophthalmopathy (dated 2019 in TCRdb). Library generation was performed with multiplex PCR. The sequencing machine was an Illumina HiSeq 2000. TCR beta CDR3 regions were amplified from RNA transcripts. The first round of RT-PCR for the TCR CDR3 was performed with the HTBI primer set and the Qiagen OneStep RT-PCR kit. In-frame beta chains were kept once TCRdb had trimmed the public reads at Q25 with fastp and called clones with MiXCR. Entries are consolidated by CDR3 protein sequence, retaining the most common genes and DNA. A total of over 450,000 distinct CDR3 sequences appear in this sample, approximately 15% of them only once. Of the sample, less than 20% falls within the top ten clones. The sample was blood. The source is a woman younger than 35 with Graves' hyperthyroidism.

The V gene is TRBV19, the J gene TRBJ2-2, with D perhaps TRBD2 (5 bases). The CDR3 length is 14 residues. V dropped 3 bases and J dropped 7 bases, with 12 bases sitting between them. The germline gives CDR1 LNHDA, CDR2 SQIVND (reference sequence). CDR3 DNA: TGTGCCAGTAGTATCCGGGGAATTGGCGGGGAGCTGTTTTTT. It codes for CASSIRGIGGELFF.

This clonotype was seen repeatedly, ten times or more. CDR3 sequence (DNA): TGCAGCGTTGTAGATAGGGAAATGAACACTGAAGCTTTCTTT. Translation: CSVVDREMNTEAFF. The chain combines TRBV29-1 with TRBJ1-1; D is unclear. The germline V gene encodes CDR1 SQVTM and CDR2 ANQGSEA. This CDR3 has 14 residues. Trimming left V 4 bases short and J 0 bases short, with 12 bases between.

The chain uses TRBV27 and TRBJ2-5, with a tentative D call TRBD1 (6 bases). There are 14 residues in the CDR3. Trimming left V 6 bases short and J 5 bases short, with 16 bases between. CDR1 and CDR2 from the germline V gene are MNHEY and SMNVEV (reference sequence). CDR3 sequence reads: CASRPQGRGETQYF. CDR3 bases: TGTGCCAGCAGACCTCAGGGGCGCGGGGAGACCCAGTACTTC.